This T cell receptor beta chain was observed in a study of shared clonotypes between healthy human individuals. Study summary: For every donor, three CD4 naive, three CD4 memory, two CD8 naive and one CD8 memory plates were used.

Original analysis: ImmunoSEQ only sent back junction sequences with no quality scores, so filtering was done differently. Method: immunoSEQ multiplex PCR; TCRdb's copy keeps in-frame clones and lacks some. Clonal size and the V and J genes are those of that table, whereas D and trimming came from the DNA. Of about a million clones in the sample, about 76% are singletons; the top ten hold roughly 1.4%. Regarding the study as a whole: Richness estimates generally favored naive over memory subsets.

Germline CDR1 reads SGHKS; CDR2 reads YYEKEE (reference sequence). The length of the CDR3 is 15 residues. V shed 1 base and J shed 5 bases, with 10 bases lying between them. On this clone: Its antigen is still unknown.

The gene calls are TRBV5-5 and TRBJ1-6; D unresolved. The clonotype comes from a man in his late teens or twenties in good health. Material for sequencing was memory CD4+ T cells sorted from blood. Indicated subset: CD45RA-negative fraction. The CDR3 DNA is TGTGCCAGCAGCTTGCAAGCCAGCGATAATTCACCCCTCCACTTT. It is translated as CASSLQASDNSPLHF.